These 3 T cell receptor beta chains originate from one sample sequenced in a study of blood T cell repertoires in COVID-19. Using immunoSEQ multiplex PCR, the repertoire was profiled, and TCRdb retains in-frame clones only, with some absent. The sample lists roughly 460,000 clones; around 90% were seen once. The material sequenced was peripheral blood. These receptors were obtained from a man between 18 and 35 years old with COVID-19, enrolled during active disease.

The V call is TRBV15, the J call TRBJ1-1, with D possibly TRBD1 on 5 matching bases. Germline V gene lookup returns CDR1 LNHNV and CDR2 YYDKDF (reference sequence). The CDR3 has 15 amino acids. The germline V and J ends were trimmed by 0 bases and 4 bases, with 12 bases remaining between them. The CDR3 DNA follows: TGTGCCACCAGCAGAGATCGGGGGTTGAGCACTGAAGCTTTCTTT. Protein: CATSRDRGLSTEAFF.

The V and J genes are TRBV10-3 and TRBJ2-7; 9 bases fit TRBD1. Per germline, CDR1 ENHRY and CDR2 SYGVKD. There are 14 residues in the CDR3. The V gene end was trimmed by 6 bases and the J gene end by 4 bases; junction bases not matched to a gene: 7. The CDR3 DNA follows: TGTGCCATCAGGACCGGGACAGGGTCGTACGAGCAGTACTTC. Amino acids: CAIRTGTGSYEQYF.

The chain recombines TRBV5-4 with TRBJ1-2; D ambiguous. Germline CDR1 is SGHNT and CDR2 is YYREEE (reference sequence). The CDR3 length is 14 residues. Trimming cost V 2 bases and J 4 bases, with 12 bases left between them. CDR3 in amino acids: CASSLGTGFYGYTF. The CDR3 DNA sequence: TGTGCCAGCAGCTTAGGAACGGGATTCTATGGCTACACCTTC.